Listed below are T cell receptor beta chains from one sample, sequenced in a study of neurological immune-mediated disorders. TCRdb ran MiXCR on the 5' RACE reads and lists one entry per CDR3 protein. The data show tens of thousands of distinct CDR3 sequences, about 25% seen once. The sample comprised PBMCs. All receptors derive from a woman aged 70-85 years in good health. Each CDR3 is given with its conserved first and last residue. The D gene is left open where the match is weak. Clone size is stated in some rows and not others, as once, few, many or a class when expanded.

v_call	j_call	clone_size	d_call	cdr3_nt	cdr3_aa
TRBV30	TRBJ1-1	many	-	TGTGCCTGGAGTGTTGGGGGAGGGACTGAAGCTTTCTTT	CAWSVGGGTEAFF
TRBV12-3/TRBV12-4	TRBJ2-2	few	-	TGTGCCACCCGAGCGGGCCCAAACACCGGGGAGCTGTTTTTT	CATRAGPNTGELFF
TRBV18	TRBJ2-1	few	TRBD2	TGTGCCAGCTCACCTCCCGGGACTAGCGGGAGAAATGAGCAGTTCTTC	CASSPPGTSGRNEQFF
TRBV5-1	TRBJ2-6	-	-	TGCGCCAGCAGCTTGGATGCCAGGGGCGGCTCTGGGGCCAACGTCCTGACTTTC	CASSLDARGGSGANVLTF
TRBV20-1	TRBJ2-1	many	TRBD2	TGCAGTGCTAGAGAAAGGGCGGGAGCCTCTCCTGAGCAGTTCTTC	CSARERAGASPEQFF
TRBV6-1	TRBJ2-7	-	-	TGTGCCACCGGGGCCTACGAGCAGTACTTC	CATGAYEQYF
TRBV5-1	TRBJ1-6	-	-	TGCGCCAGCAGCTTGGCGGACCCTCGAAATAATTCACCCCTCCACTTT	CASSLADPRNNSPLHF
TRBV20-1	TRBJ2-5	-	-	TGCAGTGCTAGAGATCTCACGCTACAGGTGGAGACCCAGTACTTC	CSARDLTLQVETQYF
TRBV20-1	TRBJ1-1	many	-	TGCAGTGCTAGAGATCAGAGAGGGGCGAACACTGAAGCTTTCTTT	CSARDQRGANTEAFF
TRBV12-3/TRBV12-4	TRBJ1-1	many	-	TGTGCCAGCACCAAGGGCCCGAACACTGAAGCTTTCTTT	CASTKGPNTEAFF
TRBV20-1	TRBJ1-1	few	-	TGCAGTGCTGGGGACTCGAACACTGAAGCTTTCTTT	CSAGDSNTEAFF